The TCR beta chain described here comes from a study of human T cells and chemical hapten exposure. Individual cDNA molecules (in the library) carried attached unique molecular identifiers. As processed by the authors: Counts of TCRs in each sample centred on a median of around 96,000 and extended from about 24,000 to 680,000. TCRdb redid the calling of the 5' RACE reads with MiXCR, one entry per CDR3 protein. TCRdb's processing, not the authors', yielded these V and J calls. The data show 150,000 or so distinct CDR3 sequences, about 4% seen once. Unseparated into fractions, whole blood served as the source from which total RNA was extracted. Germline values: CDR1 SEHNR, CDR2 FQNEAQ (reference sequence). V lost 0 bases and J lost 7; bases outside the gene matches: 3. The CDR3 sequence is 15 residues long. In its sample, this clonotype was seen many times.

This clonotype was sampled from a female donor in good health. The chain employs TRBV7-9 and TRBJ1-5, with 10 bases lining up with TRBD1. CDR3 residues: CASSLAKDRGQPQHF. The CDR3 DNA follows: TGTGCCAGCAGCTTAGCCAAGGACAGGGGGCAGCCCCAGCATTTT.